This T cell receptor (beta chain) was profiled in a study of beta chain features in type 1 diabetes (dated by TCRdb to the late 2010s). Context from the whole study: Patients and healthy donors did not differ in mean age, gender distribution, total cell number or subset yield. A total of roughly 99,000,000 sorted cells were examined across all samples, and the number of cells per subset was strongly correlated with RNA yield. In the study, TCRB repertoires of sorted circulating CD4+ T cell subsets from recently diagnosed type 1 diabetes patients were compared with those of matched healthy donors. Whereas all 30 or so donors provided naive and central memory subsets, regulatory and stem cell-like memory subsets were isolated from just 8 patients and about 8 healthy donors. Overall results and qualifications from the work: Type 1 diabetes patients showed a moderate but significant shortening of TCRB CDR3 length in all four CD4+ subsets. Because the HLA sub-analyses included only small numbers of individuals, any influence of HLA type on TCRB rearrangement was left unresolved. Shorter templates might have been favored by PCR, but patient and control samples were amplified and corrected together, so both groups would have been affected equally by any skew. Patients with type 1 diabetes made fewer insertions and deleted more nucleotides at VDJ recombination sites, implying thymic rearrangement abnormalities. Because cDNA was sequenced instead of genomic DNA, highly expressing activated cells could be over-represented, though the groups showed no difference in activation or CD3 levels. The naive, central memory and regulatory TCRB repertoires appeared to resemble one another more closely among patients than among healthy donors.

Cut back by 7 bases and 9 bases, the V and J ends lie 16 bases apart. The CDR3 holds 13 amino acids from the cysteine to the phenylalanine. Only the CDR3 region is kept as DNA, spanning 39 bases read in frame from base 1. Per the germline V gene, SNHLY is the CDR1 and FYNNEI is the CDR2. In its sample, this clone was seen a few times. What antigen it recognizes has not been identified. Base qualities are not recorded, but no much larger clone differs from it by a single base. The entire isolated RNA was reverse transcribed using the High Capacity cDNA Reverse Transcription Kit, and thus expressed TCRB transcripts were sequenced. Deep immunoSEQ sequencing was performed on naive, central memory and regulatory T cell samples, with an average of about 4 million total reads per sample. Sorted cells were lysed in RLT buffer, and RNA was extracted using DNase-treated RNeasy Micro or Mini kits according to cell number. To prevent cross-contamination, every cell subset was processed on its own, while patient and healthy donor samples were processed together. The immunoSEQ multiplex PCR was used to amplify TCRB sequences from cDNA, generating 87-bp fragments that spanned the CDR3 region. Sequencing of the amplicons was performed on the Illumina HiSeq platform. The study's own analysis went as follows. Synthetic template baselines were used to correct PCR bias computationally, reads within Hamming distance 2 were collapsed, and singletons that could not be merged were discarded. By aligning reads against IMGT, V, D and J genes, CDR3 length, and insertions or deletions at six rearrangement sites were assigned. Within each subset, clonotype counts were normalized to the number of sorted cells before true diversity and Gini coefficients were calculated with the tcR R package. The overlap coefficient, calculated on TCRB nucleotide sequences, was used to quantify repertoire sharing. As a proxy for the pre-selection repertoire, out-of-frame TCRB sequences from naive cells were analyzed. TCRdb took over this immuneACCESS table, retaining in-frame rearrangements with V and J assigned. Such tables are incomplete; in checked studies, under half of the missing clones stem from an unresolved V gene, and the remainder is unexplained. The DNA gave D and trimming, while V, J and clone size come from that table. In this sample the table shows 350,000 or so clones, about 20% of which occur a single time. Approximately 0.041% of the sample is in the top ten clones.

From each donor, a single peripheral blood sample of approximately 120 mL on average was drawn into heparinised tubes. A BD FACSAria II and a panel including CD45RO, CCR7, CD25, CD127, CD95 and CD27 were used to sort naive, central memory, regulatory and stem cell-like memory CD4+ T cells. Purity was above 98% for every sorted population. PBMCs were separated immediately by Lymphoprep density gradient centrifugation and were stained directly, without being cultured. So that batch effects would be minimized, each experiment stained and sorted samples in pairs, pairing one healthy donor with one patient.

The material sequenced was naive CD4+ T cells from blood. The cell subset or site label for this specimen denotes: true naive CD4+ T cells. The receptor was isolated from a woman between 18 and 30 years old in good health. The chain joins TRBV2 to TRBJ1-5; no D gene is confidently identified. In nucleotides, the sequence is TGTGCCAGCATGGAGGGAAATAGAGGGCCCCAGCATTTT. This translates into CASMEGNRGPQHF.